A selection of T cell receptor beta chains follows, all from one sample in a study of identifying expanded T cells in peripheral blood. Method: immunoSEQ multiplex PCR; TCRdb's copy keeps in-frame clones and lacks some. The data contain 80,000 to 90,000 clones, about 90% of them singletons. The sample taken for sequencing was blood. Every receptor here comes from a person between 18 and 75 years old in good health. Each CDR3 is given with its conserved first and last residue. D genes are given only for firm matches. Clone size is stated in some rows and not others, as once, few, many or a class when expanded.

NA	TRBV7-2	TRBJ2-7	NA	TGTGCCAGCAGCTTAGGGGACACAATGAGGTTGGGGCAGTACTTC	CASSLGDTMRLGQYF
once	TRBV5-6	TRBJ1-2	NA	TGTGCCAGCATCCAAAGACCCGGGATCGACTACACCTTC	CASIQRPGIDYTF
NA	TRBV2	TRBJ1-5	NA	TGTGCCAGAAAAGCGGCAGGGGCTAGGCAGCCCCAGCATTTT	CARKAAGARQPQHF
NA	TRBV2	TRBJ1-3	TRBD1	TGTGCCAGCAGTTTCACTGGACAGGGTTACACCATATATTTT	CASSFTGQGYTIYF
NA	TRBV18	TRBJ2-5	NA	TGTGCCAGCTCACCACGACAAGCTCAAGAGACCCAGTACTTC	CASSPRQAQETQYF
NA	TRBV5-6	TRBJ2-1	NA	TGTGCCAGCAGCCCCCGGGTTTGGGGCAATGAGCAGTTCTTC	CASSPRVWGNEQFF
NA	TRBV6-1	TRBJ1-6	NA	TGTGCCAGCAGTGAACGACCCTTATATTCACCCCTCCACTTT	CASSERPLYSPLHF
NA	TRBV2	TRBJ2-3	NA	TGTGCCAGCAGCCCCATGGATACGCAGTATTTT	CASSPMDTQYF
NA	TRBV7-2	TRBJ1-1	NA	TGTGCCAGCAGCTTTTCAAGCGGATCGGCAGCTTTCTTT	CASSFSSGSAAFF
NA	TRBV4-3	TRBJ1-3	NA	TGCGCCAGCAGCCAAGATCGGGCCAGGGTCTCTGGAAACACCATATATTTT	CASSQDRARVSGNTIYF
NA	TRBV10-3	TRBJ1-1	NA	TGTGCCATCAGTGAAGGGACGACAGTTGAAGCTTTCTTT	CAISEGTTVEAFF
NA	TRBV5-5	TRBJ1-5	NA	TGTGCCAGCAGCCCTTCGGACAGTTTTACTTGGCCCCAGCATTTT	CASSPSDSFTWPQHF
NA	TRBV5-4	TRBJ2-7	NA	TGTGCCAGCAGCTTTACCAGGGGAAGCACCTACGAGCAGTACTTC	CASSFTRGSTYEQYF
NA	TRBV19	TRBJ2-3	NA	TGTGCCAGTAGCCTGGGGGGAACAGATACGCAGTATTTT	CASSLGGTDTQYF
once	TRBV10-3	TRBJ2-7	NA	TGTGCCATCAGTGAACCCCTCGAGCGGCCGCCTGCCCCCTACCATCCCTACGAGCAGTACTTC	CAISEPLERPPAPYHPYEQYF
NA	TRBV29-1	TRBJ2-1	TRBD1	TGCAGCGGGGACAGGGGAAATGAGCAGTTCTTC	CSGDRGNEQFF
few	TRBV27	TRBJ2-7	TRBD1	TGTGCCAGCAGCCGGGACAGGGGCAACGAGCAGTACTTC	CASSRDRGNEQYF
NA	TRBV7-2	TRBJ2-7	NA	TGTGCCAGCAGCTACGACAGTAGCTCCTACGAGCAGTACTTC	CASSYDSSSYEQYF
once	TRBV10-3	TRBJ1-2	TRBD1	TGTGCCATCAGGGGGGGACAGGGCCCCTATGGCTACACCTTC	CAIRGGQGPYGYTF
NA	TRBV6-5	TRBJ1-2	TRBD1	TGTGCCAGCAGTTATTCACAGGGGATAGACTATGGCTACACCTTC	CASSYSQGIDYGYTF
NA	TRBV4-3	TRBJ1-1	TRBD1	TGCGCCAGCAGCCAACAGAAGACAGGGAATAACCGAGCTTTCTTT	CASSQQKTGNNRAFF
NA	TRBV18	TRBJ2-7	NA	TGTGCCAGCTCAGAAGAGGGGAGAAGCTACGAGCAGTACTTC	CASSEEGRSYEQYF
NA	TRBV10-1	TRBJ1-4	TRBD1	TGCGCCAGCAGTCCGGGACAGGACAATGAAAAACTGTTTTTT	CASSPGQDNEKLFF
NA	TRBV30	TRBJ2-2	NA	TGTGCCTGGAGTCGCGTCACCGGGGAGCTGTTTTTT	CAWSRVTGELFF
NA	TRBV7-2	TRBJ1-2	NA	TGTGCCAGCAGCCCCAGACAAGGGAGGGGCTACACCTTC	CASSPRQGRGYTF
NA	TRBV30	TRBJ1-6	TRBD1	TGTGCCTGGAGTGCTACAGGGGCCCCCTATAATTCACCCCTCCACTTT	CAWSATGAPYNSPLHF
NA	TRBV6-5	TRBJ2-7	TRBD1	TGTGCCAGCAGTTACTTGGCAGGGGGCTCCTACGAGCAGTACTTC	CASSYLAGGSYEQYF
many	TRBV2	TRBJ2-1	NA	TGTGCCAGCAGGGACGCCTTTTCCTCTACCGGGCAGTTCTTC	CASRDAFSSTGQFF
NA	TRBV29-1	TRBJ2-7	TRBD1	TGCAGCGTCACAGGGGGGTCCGAGCAGTACTTC	CSVTGGSEQYF
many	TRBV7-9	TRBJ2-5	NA	TGTGCCAGCAGCTTAGTGGATAAGGGACTTCAAGAGACCCAGTACTTC	CASSLVDKGLQETQYF
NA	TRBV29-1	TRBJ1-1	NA	TGCAGCGTTGCGTTGACAGTTAGAGGCACTGAAGCTTTCTTT	CSVALTVRGTEAFF
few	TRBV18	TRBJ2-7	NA	TGTGCCAGCTCAGCTAGAAGAGACTCACGAAGTGAGTCGTACGAGCAGTACTTC	CASSARRDSRSESYEQYF